The 20 T cell receptor beta chains listed next were all sequenced from one sample in a study of blood T cell repertoires in COVID-19. Here immunoSEQ multiplex PCR was the method, and the copy in TCRdb shows in-frame clones only, minus some. The sample has a few hundred thousand clones; roughly nine tenths are singletons. Sequencing input: peripheral blood. These receptors all stem from a woman aged 40 to 49 who had recovered from COVID-19.

The chain links TRBV19 to TRBJ2-1, with TRBD2 matching over 12 bases. Germline assignment: CDR1 LNHDA and CDR2 SQIVND (reference sequence). The CDR3 has 17 residues. Germline trimming cut 6 bases from V and 4 bases from J; bases unmatched to any gene: 10. CDR3 protein: CASSTRGLAGRYNEQFF. CDR3 sequence (DNA): TGTGCCAGTAGCACACGCGGACTAGCGGGAAGGTACAATGAGCAGTTCTTC.

CDR3 protein: CASSLGEGEVSPLHF. The CDR3 DNA sequence: TGTGCCAGCAGCTTAGGTGAGGGAGAAGTTTCACCCCTCCACTTT. The chain couples TRBV7-9 to TRBJ1-6; D remains ambiguous. V was pared by 1 base and J by 9 bases, with 13 bases between. This CDR3 has 15 amino acids. Germline assignment: CDR1 SEHNR and CDR2 FQNEAQ (reference sequence).

The chain joins TRBV19 to TRBJ1-2; D remains ambiguous. Trimming removed 4 bases at V and 0 bases at J, with 9 bases between. This CDR3 region has 14 residues. Germline V gene lookup returns CDR1 LNHDA and CDR2 SQIVND (reference sequence). The CDR3 DNA follows: TGTGCCAGTAGTAGGGAGGCCGCTAACTATGGCTACACCTTC. As protein: CASSREAANYGYTF.

This rearrangement joins TRBV7-5 to TRBJ2-1; the table's D call, TRBD2, was not checked against the DNA. TRBV7-5 is assigned pseudogene status. The CDR3 totals 16 residues. For the CDR3, the DNA is TGTGCCAGAAGCTTAGAGGAGCGGGAGGGCCTTTTTGAGCAGTTCTTC. Protein sequence: CARSLEEREGLFEQFF.

The chain employs TRBV6-5 and TRBJ2-5; 8 bases fit TRBD2. V lost 3 bases to trimming and J lost 2 bases; unmatched junction nucleotides: 5. Germline V gene sequence: CDR1 MNHEY, CDR2 SVGAGI. This CDR3 is 15 amino acids long. The CDR3 DNA follows: TGTGCCAGCAGTTATGGTAGCGGGGCACAAGAGACCCAGTACTTC. Translation: CASSYGSGAQETQYF.

The chain uses TRBV15 and TRBJ2-7; TRBD1 matches 10 bases. The germline CDR1 and CDR2 sequences are LNHNV and YYDKDF (reference sequence). The CDR3 has 14 amino acids. J gave up 7 bases and V 1 base, and 4 bases lay outside the gene matches. Here the CDR3 reads CATSRGQGAGEQYF. DNA for the CDR3: TGTGCCACCAGCAGAGGACAGGGGGCGGGGGAGCAGTACTTC.

The chain has TRBV5-1 and TRBJ1-4, with 10 positions matching TRBD1. CDR3 length: 14 residues. Germline V gene sequence: CDR1 SGHRS, CDR2 YFSETQ. Losses at the gene ends were 2 bases for V and 8 bases for J; bases not matched to a gene: 3. The CDR3 DNA reads TGCGCCAGCAGCTTAGGGGACAGGGGAGAAAAACTGTTTTTT. Protein sequence: CASSLGDRGEKLFF.

This CDR3 reads CSASAPQGNYGYTF. The CDR3 DNA is TGCAGTGCTAGTGCCCCTCAGGGAAACTATGGCTACACCTTC. This chain joins TRBV20-1 and TRBJ1-2, with a tentative D call TRBD1 (5 bases). Germline V CDR1 and CDR2: DFQATT, SNEGSKA (reference sequence). The CDR3 spans 14 residues. Trimming stripped 3 bases from V and 2 bases from J, with 13 bases between.

The rearrangement uses TRBV23-1 and TRBJ2-4, with 8 bases fitting TRBD2. TRBV23-1 is an ORF for which the function is uncertain. CDR3 length: 17 residues. The J segment lost 1 base and the V segment lost 0 bases, leaving 5 bases of the junction unmatched. CDR3 coding DNA: TGCGCCAGCAGTCAATCGCGGGGGGCGGCGGCCAAAAACATTCAGTACTTC. Encoded protein: CASSQSRGAAAKNIQYF.

The gene calls are TRBV7-9 and TRBJ1-1, with 8 nucleotides matching TRBD1. Germline V gene data show CDR1 as SEHNR and CDR2 as FQNEAQ (reference sequence). The CDR3 is 14 residues long. The V gene end was trimmed by 2 bases and the J gene end by 3 bases; junction bases not matched to a gene: 2. The CDR3, as DNA: TGTGCCAGCAGCTTATTACAGGGGGACACTGAAGCTTTCTTT. This gives the protein CASSLLQGDTEAFF.

This clone was counted between two and nine times. The chain carries TRBV2 and TRBJ1-3; possibly TRBD1 for D (5 bases). Trimming took off 1 base at V and 4 bases at J, with 11 bases between the two ends. Germline-derived CDR1 and CDR2 are SNHLY and FYNNEI. The CDR3 has 15 residues. The DNA of the CDR3 is TGTGCCAGCAGTGAAGAGACAGCGAGAGGAAACACCATATATTTT. Its translation is CASSEETARGNTIYF.

The rearrangement uses TRBV11-2 and TRBJ1-2; 7 bases fit TRBD1. The CDR3 loop spans 14 amino acids. Germline loops: CDR1 SGHAT, CDR2 FQNNGV. The V segment lost 3 bases and the J segment 5 bases; nucleotides outside the gene matches: 6. In DNA form, the CDR3 reads TGTGCCAGCAGCTTCCGGGACAGTGTTTATGGCTACACCTTC. Its protein product is CASSFRDSVYGYTF.

The chain is built from TRBV28 and TRBJ1-2; D not resolved. Germline V CDR1 and CDR2: MDHEN, SYDVKM. This CDR3 spans 13 amino acids. V gave up 4 bases and J gave up 2 bases, with 8 bases separating them. The CDR3 nucleotides read TGTGCCAGCAGTTCGACACCGAACTATGGCTACACCTTC. This gives the protein CASSSTPNYGYTF.

The rearrangement joins TRBV20-1 to TRBJ1-4; no clear D gene. With 5 bases removed from V and 4 bases from J, the gap between germline ends came to 5 bases. The CDR3 has 11 amino acids. From germline, CDR1 is DFQATT and CDR2 SNEGSKA (reference sequence). The CDR3 DNA reads as TGCAGTGCTGAGATTAATGAAAAACTGTTTTTT. This codes for CSAEINEKLFF.

The chain recombines TRBV27 with TRBJ2-2; 11 nucleotides agree with TRBD2. Germline V CDR1 and CDR2: MNHEY, SMNVEV (reference sequence). V was pared by 3 bases and J by 4 bases, with 4 bases of the junction left unmatched. The CDR3 spans 16 residues. CDR3 nucleotide sequence: TGTGCCAGCAGTTTTAGCGGGAGGGCGGGCACCGGGGAGCTGTTTTTT. Amino acid sequence: CASSFSGRAGTGELFF.

The genes are TRBV21-1 and TRBJ2-7; the table's D call TRBD2 went unverified against the DNA. TRBV21-1 is noted as a pseudogene. The CDR3 sequence is 17 residues long. Here the CDR3 reads CASSKGWGLAGVCGQYF. The DNA of the CDR3 is TGTGCCAGCAGCAAGGGATGGGGACTAGCGGGGGTCTGCGGGCAGTACTTC.

The chain couples TRBV10-3 to TRBJ1-2; 7 bases are shared with TRBD1. In germline, CDR1 is ENHRY, CDR2 SYGVKD. The CDR3 runs to 15 residues. The junction had 5 bases not matched to a gene; V was cut back by 3 bases and J by 1 base. This CDR3 is CAISDGGQINYGYTF. In DNA, the CDR3 is TGTGCCATCAGTGATGGGGGACAGATTAACTATGGCTACACCTTC.

The CDR3, as DNA: TGTGCCAGCAGTGAGGGCAGGAGCGAGGGTCAGCCCCAGCATTTT. Its translation: CASSEGRSEGQPQHF. This chain joins TRBV2 and TRBJ1-5; no definite D call. Per germline, CDR1 SNHLY and CDR2 FYNNEI. Trimming removed 3 bases at V and 6 bases at J, with 15 bases between. This CDR3 contains 15 residues.

This chain links TRBV4-1 with TRBJ2-1; 11 bases match TRBD2. V trimming: 4 bases; J trimming: 7 bases; junction bases outside the gene matches: 12. There are 17 residues in the CDR3. Germline V gene lookup returns CDR1 MGHRA and CDR2 YSYEKL. The CDR3 is CASSRGGLAALGNEQFF. CDR3 bases: TGCGCCAGCAGCCGGGGGGGACTAGCGGCCCTAGGGAATGAGCAGTTCTTC.

CDR3 amino acids: CASMAGGPMNTGELFF. CDR3 coding DNA: TGTGCCAGCATGGCGGGAGGGCCTATGAACACCGGGGAGCTGTTTTTT. V is TRBV28 and J is TRBJ2-2; TRBD2 matches at 9 bases. V was pared by 7 bases and J by 1 base, with 7 bases of the junction left unmatched. The CDR3 has 16 residues. Per germline, CDR1 MDHEN and CDR2 SYDVKM.